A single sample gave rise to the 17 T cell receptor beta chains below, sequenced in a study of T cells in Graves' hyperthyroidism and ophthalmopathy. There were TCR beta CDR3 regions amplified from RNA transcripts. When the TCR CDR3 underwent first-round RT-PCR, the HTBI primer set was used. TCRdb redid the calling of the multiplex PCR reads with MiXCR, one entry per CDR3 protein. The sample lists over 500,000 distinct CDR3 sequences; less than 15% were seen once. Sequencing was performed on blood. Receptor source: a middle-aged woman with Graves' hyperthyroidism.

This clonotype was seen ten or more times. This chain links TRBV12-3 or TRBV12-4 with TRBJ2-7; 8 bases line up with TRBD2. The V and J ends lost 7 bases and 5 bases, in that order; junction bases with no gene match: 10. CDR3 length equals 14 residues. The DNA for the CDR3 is TGTGCCAGCACCCCAACGGGAGGGGCCCACGAGCAGTACTTC. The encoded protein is CASTPTGGAHEQYF.

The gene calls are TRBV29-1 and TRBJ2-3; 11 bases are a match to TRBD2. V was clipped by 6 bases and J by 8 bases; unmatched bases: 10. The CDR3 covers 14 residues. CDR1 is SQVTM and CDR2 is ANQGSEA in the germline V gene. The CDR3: CSVVTSGTRGTQYF. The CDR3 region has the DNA TGCAGCGTCGTGACTAGCGGGACTCGGGGTACGCAGTATTTT.

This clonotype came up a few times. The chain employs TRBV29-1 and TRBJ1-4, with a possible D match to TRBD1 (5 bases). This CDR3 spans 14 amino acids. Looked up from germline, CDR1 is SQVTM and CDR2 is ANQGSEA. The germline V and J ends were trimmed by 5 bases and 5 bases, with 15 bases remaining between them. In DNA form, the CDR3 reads TGCAGCGTTCCGACGAGTGGGGGGAATGAAAAACTGTTTTTT. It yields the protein CSVPTSGGNEKLFF.

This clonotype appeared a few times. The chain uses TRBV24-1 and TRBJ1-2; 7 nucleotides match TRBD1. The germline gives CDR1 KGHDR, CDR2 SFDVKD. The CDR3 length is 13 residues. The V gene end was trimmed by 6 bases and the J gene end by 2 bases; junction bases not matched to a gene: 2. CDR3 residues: CATSTTGNYGYTF. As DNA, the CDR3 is TGTGCCACCAGTACGACAGGGAACTATGGCTACACCTTC.

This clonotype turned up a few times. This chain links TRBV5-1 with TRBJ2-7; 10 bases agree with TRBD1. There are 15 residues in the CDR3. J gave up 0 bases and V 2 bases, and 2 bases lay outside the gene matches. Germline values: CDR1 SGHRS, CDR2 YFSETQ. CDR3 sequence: CASSFGDRGSYEQYF. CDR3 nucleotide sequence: TGCGCCAGCAGCTTTGGGGACAGGGGCTCCTACGAGCAGTACTTC.

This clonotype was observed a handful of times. CDR3 region: CASSLLRGSYEQYF. The DNA for the CDR3 is TGCGCCAGCAGCCTCCTCCGCGGGAGCTACGAGCAGTACTTC. The chain has TRBV5-1 and TRBJ2-7, with TRBD2 matching 7 bases. The CDR3 is made up of 14 amino acids. Trimming cost V 4 bases and J 3 bases; bases outside gene matches: 7. Germline CDR1 SGHRS, CDR2 YFSETQ.

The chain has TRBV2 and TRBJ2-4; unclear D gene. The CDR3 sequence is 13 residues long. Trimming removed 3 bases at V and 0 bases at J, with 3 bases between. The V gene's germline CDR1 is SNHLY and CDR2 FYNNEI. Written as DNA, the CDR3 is TGTGCCAGCAGTGACGAAGCCAAAAACATTCAGTACTTC. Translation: CASSDEAKNIQYF.

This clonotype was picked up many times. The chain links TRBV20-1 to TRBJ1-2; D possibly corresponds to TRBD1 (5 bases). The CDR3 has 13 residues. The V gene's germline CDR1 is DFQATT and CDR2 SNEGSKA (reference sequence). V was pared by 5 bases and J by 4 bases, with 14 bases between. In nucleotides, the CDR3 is TGCAGTGCTGTTTTGGGGGAGAGCTATGGCTACACCTTC. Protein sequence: CSAVLGESYGYTF.

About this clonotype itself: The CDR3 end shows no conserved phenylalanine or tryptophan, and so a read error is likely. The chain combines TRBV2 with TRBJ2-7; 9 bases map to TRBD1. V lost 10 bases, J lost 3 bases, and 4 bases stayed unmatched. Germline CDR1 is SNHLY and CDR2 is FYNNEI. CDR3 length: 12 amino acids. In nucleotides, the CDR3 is TGTGCCACCTGGACAGGGGACTACGAGCAGTACCTC. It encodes CATWTGDYEQYL.

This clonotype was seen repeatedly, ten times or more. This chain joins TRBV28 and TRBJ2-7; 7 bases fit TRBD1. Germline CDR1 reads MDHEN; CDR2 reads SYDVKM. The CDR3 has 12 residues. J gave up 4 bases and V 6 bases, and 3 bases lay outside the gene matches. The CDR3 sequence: CASRKQGYEQYF. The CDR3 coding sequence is TGTGCCAGCAGGAAACAGGGGTACGAGCAGTACTTC.

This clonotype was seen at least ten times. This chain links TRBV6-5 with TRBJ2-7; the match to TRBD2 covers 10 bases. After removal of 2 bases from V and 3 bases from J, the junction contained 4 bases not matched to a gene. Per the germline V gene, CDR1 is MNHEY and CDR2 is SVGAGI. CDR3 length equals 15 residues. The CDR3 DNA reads TGTGCCAGCAGTTACCTAGCGGGAGAAGTCTACGAGCAGTACTTC. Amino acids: CASSYLAGEVYEQYF.

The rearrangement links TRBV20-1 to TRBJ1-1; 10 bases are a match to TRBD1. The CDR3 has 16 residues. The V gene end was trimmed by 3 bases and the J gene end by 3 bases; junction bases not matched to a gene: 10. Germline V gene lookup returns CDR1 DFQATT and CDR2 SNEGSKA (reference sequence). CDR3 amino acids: CSASPGQGKKDTEAFF. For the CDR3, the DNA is TGCAGTGCTAGCCCGGGACAGGGGAAGAAAGACACTGAAGCTTTCTTT.

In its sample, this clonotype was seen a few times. The CDR3 is CAKSGGYSNQPQHF. The CDR3 region has the DNA TGTGCCAAAAGCGGGGGCTATAGCAATCAGCCCCAGCATTTT. The chain joins TRBV5-8 to TRBJ1-5, with D tentatively TRBD1 (6 bases). V was shortened by 9 bases and J by 0 bases, with 13 bases between the two germline ends. Germline loops: CDR1 SGHTS, CDR2 YDEGEE. The CDR3 sequence is 14 residues long.

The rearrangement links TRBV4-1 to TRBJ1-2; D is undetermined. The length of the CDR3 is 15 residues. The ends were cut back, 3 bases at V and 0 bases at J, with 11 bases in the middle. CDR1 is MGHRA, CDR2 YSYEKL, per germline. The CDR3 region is CASSHNIQANYGYTF. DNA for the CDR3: TGCGCCAGCAGCCACAATATCCAAGCTAACTATGGCTACACCTTC.

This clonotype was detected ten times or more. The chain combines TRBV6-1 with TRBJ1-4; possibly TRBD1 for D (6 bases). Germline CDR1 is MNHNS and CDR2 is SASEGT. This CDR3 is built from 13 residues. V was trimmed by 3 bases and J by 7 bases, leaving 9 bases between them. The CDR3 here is CASSENRVEKLFF. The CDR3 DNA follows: TGTGCCAGCAGTGAGAACAGGGTTGAAAAACTGTTTTTT.

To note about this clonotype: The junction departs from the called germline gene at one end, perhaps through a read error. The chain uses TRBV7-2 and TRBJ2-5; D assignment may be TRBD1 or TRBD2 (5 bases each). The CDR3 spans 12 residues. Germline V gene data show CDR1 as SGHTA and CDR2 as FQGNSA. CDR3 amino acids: CAGSPEGETQYF. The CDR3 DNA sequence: TGTGCCGGCAGCCCAGAGGGGGAGACCCAGTACTTC. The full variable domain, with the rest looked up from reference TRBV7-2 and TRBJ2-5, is GAGVSQSPSNKVTEKGKDVELRCDPISGHTALYWYRQSLGQGLEFLIYFQGNSAPDKSGLPSDRFSAERTGGSVSTLTIQRTQQEDSAVYLCAGSPEGETQYFGPGTRLLVL.

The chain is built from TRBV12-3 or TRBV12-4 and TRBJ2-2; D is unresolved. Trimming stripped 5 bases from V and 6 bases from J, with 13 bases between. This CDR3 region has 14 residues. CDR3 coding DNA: TGTGCCAGCAGTAAGGCCCCCCTCCCCGGGGAGCTGTTTTTT. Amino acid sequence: CASSKAPLPGELFF.